The clone carrying this T cell receptor beta chain was seen many times. Its target is unknown. In the study's own analysis: Variation in CDR3 across clinicopathological groups served as the basis for constructing a distant-metastasis classifier in papillary thyroid cancer. From the PCR reads, TCRdb re-called clones with MiXCR. The V and J calls here are based on TCRdb, not the publication. The data show tens of thousands of clones, 22% seen once. The germline CDR1 and CDR2 sequences are SGHDT and YYEEEE. The ends were cut back, 2 bases at V and 8 bases at J, with 13 bases in the middle. The CDR3 consists of 13 residues. Patients had received no treatment of any kind before thyroid surgery. This record comes from a study of metastatic and nonmetastatic thyroid tumors. Study details: From malignant and benign thyroid patients, repertoires in blood and in tumor or nodule tissue were compared. Overall study findings and caveats: Malignant thyroid tumors reportedly exceeded benign nodules significantly in TCR beta diversity, with the difference appearing in blood and tumor.

This clonotype was sampled from a male donor with papillary thyroid cancer or a benign thyroid nodule (not recorded which). Some clones in this sample may be carry-over from other donors' samples. This rearrangement joins TRBV5-6 to TRBJ1-2; D not certain. The sequencing input was blood. CDR3 nucleotides: TGTGCCAGCAGCTTCAAATTGGGAAGGGGCTACACCTTC. Its translation is CASSFKLGRGYTF.